These 14 T cell receptor beta chains share one sample of origin, sequenced in a study of blood T cell repertoires in COVID-19. Sequencing used immunoSEQ multiplex PCR; TCRdb keeps in-frame clones, though not all of them. The sample records 90,000 to 150,000 clones, around 80% being singletons. Sequenced input: peripheral blood. These receptor sequences come from an elderly woman with acute or convalescent COVID-19.

The chain joins TRBV7-2 to TRBJ2-5; 8 bases fit TRBD1. The CDR3 has 15 residues. Germline assignment: CDR1 SGHTA and CDR2 FQGNSA. Trimming at V came to 4 bases and at J to 4 bases, leaving 8 bases not matched to a gene. CDR3 sequence reads: CASSSTGGTRETQYF. Here the CDR3 DNA reads TGTGCCAGCAGCTCTACAGGGGGAACACGAGAGACCCAGTACTTC. The full variable domain, with the rest looked up from reference TRBV7-2 and TRBJ2-5, is GAGVSQSPSNKVTEKGKDVELRCDPISGHTALYWYRQSLGQGLEFLIYFQGNSAPDKSGLPSDRFSAERTGGSVSTLTIQRTQQEDSAVYLCASSSTGGTRETQYFGPGTRLLVL.

The chain couples TRBV19 to TRBJ1-5; 7 bases are a match to TRBD1. CDR3 length equals 16 residues. Trimming cost V 4 bases and J 7 bases; bases outside gene matches: 13. Germline V gives CDR1 LNHDA, CDR2 SQIVND (reference sequence). The CDR3 sequence: CASSTNPRTGGQPQHF. The CDR3 nucleotides are TGTGCCAGTAGTACCAACCCTCGGACAGGAGGCCAGCCCCAGCATTTT.

DNA of the CDR3: TGTGCCAGCAGCTCCAAGCGGGGGGGCTTCACAGATACGCAGTATTTT. It specifies CASSSKRGGFTDTQYF. The chain has TRBV5-4 and TRBJ2-3, with 10 bases matching TRBD2. Germline CDR1 SGHNT, CDR2 YYREEE (reference sequence). CDR3 length: 16 residues. V lost 3 bases to trimming and J lost 2 bases; unmatched junction nucleotides: 6.

The V and J genes are TRBV18 and TRBJ1-4, with D uncertain. The CDR3 contains 14 residues. Looked up from germline, CDR1 is KGHSH and CDR2 is LQKENI. V was pared by 0 bases and J by 3 bases, with 5 bases between. The CDR3 loop is CASSPPGANEKLFF. The CDR3 DNA follows: TGTGCCAGCTCACCACCGGGAGCTAATGAAAAACTGTTTTTT.

This chain uses TRBV3-1 (or the pseudogene TRBV3-2) with TRBJ2-3, with 13 bases aligning to TRBD2. Germline CDR1 is LGHDT and CDR2 is YNNKEL (reference sequence). V lost 3 bases, J lost 9 bases, and 9 bases stayed unmatched. The length of the CDR3 is 16 residues. Here the CDR3 reads CASSHPERTSGRTQYF. The CDR3 coding sequence is TGTGCCAGCAGCCACCCCGAACGGACTAGCGGGAGAACGCAGTATTTT.

The chain recombines TRBV4-1 with TRBJ1-6; 9 bases agree with TRBD1. Germline V lookup: CDR1 MGHRA, CDR2 YSYEKL. CDR3 length: 17 amino acids. Trimming took 3 bases from V and 10 from J; bases not matched to a gene: 13. CDR3 residues: CASSQGLYGTGWSPLHF. The CDR3 bases are TGCGCCAGCAGCCAGGGACTCTACGGGACAGGGTGGTCACCCCTCCACTTT.

This clone was seen a handful of times. The chain recombines TRBV3-1 (or the pseudogene TRBV3-2) with TRBJ2-7; no clear D. CDR1 is LGHDT and CDR2 is YNNKEL in the germline V gene (reference sequence). The V gene lost 2 bases and the J gene lost 0 bases, with 8 bases spanning the gap. This CDR3 has 14 residues. The CDR3: CASSQTPNSYEQYF. In DNA, the CDR3 is TGTGCCAGCAGCCAAACACCAAACTCCTACGAGCAGTACTTC.

The chain couples TRBV5-1 to TRBJ1-2; D gene uncertain. This CDR3 is 13 amino acids long. From germline, CDR1 is SGHRS and CDR2 YFSETQ. V was trimmed by 3 bases and J by 2 bases, leaving 8 bases between them. CDR3 nucleotides: TGCGCCAGCAGCTCCGGGATGAACTATGGCTACACCTTC. Translating gives CASSSGMNYGYTF. Full variable domain (remainder filled in from reference TRBV5-1 and TRBJ1-2): KAGVTQTPRYLIKTRGQQVTLSCSPISGHRSVSWYQQTPGQGLQFLFEYFSETQRNKGNFPGRFSGRQFSNSRSEMNVSTLELGDSALYLCASSSGMNYGYTFGSGTRLTVV.

The V and J genes are TRBV20-1 and TRBJ1-2; 8 nucleotides match TRBD1. The CDR3 runs to 11 residues. Germline V gene sequence: CDR1 DFQATT, CDR2 SNEGSKA (reference sequence). The CDR3 region has the DNA TGCAGCCCCCAGGGGGCTCATGGCTACACCTTC. Translated: CSPQGAHGYTF.

This CDR3 reads CASSLPSVFSYNEQFF. CDR3 nucleotides: TGTGCCAGTAGCCTACCCTCGGTGTTCTCCTACAATGAGCAGTTCTTC. This chain links TRBV19 with TRBJ2-1; D not certain. Trimming took 6 bases from V and 0 from J, leaving 15 bases between them. The germline V gene has CDR1 LNHDA and CDR2 SQIVND (reference sequence). The CDR3 is made up of 16 amino acids.

Of note for this clone: In the same sample, other DNA sequences code for this CDR3. This chain connects TRBV6-5 to TRBJ1-4, with D tentatively TRBD1 (5 bases). CDR3 size: 14 residues. With 6 bases removed from V and 0 bases from J, the gap between germline ends came to 8 bases. CDR1 MNHEY and CDR2 SVGAGI come from the germline V gene. The DNA of the CDR3 is TGTGCCAGCAGGGACACCGCAACTAATGAAAAACTGTTTTTT. It specifies CASRDTATNEKLFF.

The V call is TRBV4-3, the J call TRBJ1-1; TRBD1 matches 8 bases. The CDR3 runs to 16 residues. Germline trimming cut 0 bases from V and 10 bases from J; bases unmatched to any gene: 13. Germline V gene sequence: CDR1 LGHNA, CDR2 YSLEER. The CDR3 DNA follows: TGCGCCAGCAGCCAAGATCACGCCCGACAGGGGTCGAGAGCTTTCTTT. Amino acid sequence: CASSQDHARQGSRAFF.

J is TRBJ2-1 and V is TRBV15, with D perhaps TRBD1 (6 bases). The ends were cut back, 0 bases at V and 15 bases at J, with 15 bases in the middle. The CDR3 sequence is 13 residues long. CDR1 and CDR2 (germline): LNHNV, YYDKDF (reference sequence). The CDR3 here is CATSREGTQDPFF. The CDR3 region has the DNA TGTGCCACCAGCAGAGAGGGGACACAAGATCCGTTCTTC. Drawing the rest from reference TRBV15 and TRBJ2-1, the complete variable domain is DAMVIQNPRYQVTQFGKPVTLSCSQTLNHNVMYWYQQKSSQAPKLLFHYYDKDFNNEADTPDNFQSRRPNTSFCFLDIRSPGLGDTAMYLCATSREGTQDPFFGPGTRLTVL.

The rearrangement joins TRBV12-2 to TRBJ2-1; the table assigns TRBD2, which was not confirmed against the DNA. TRBV12-2 constitutes a pseudogene. The CDR3 has 19 residues. CDR3 loop: CASRLKRGRGLAAYNEQFF. The CDR3 region has the DNA TGTGCAAGTCGCTTAAAAAGGGGTCGGGGACTAGCGGCTTACAATGAGCAGTTCTTC.